Listed below are T cell receptor beta chains from one sample, sequenced in a study of OX40 agonist ivuxolimab in advanced cancers. Using immunoSEQ multiplex PCR, the repertoire was profiled, and TCRdb retains in-frame clones only, with some absent. There are around 74,000 clones in the sample; around 90% occur only once, and roughly 11% lies in the top ten. Here the sequenced sample was CD4+ or CD8+ T cells sorted from blood, taken in a trial of the OX40 agonist ivuxolimab. Receptor source: an adult with an advanced solid tumor such as melanoma, head and neck, liver or kidney cancer. Both conserved end residues are part of each CDR3. A D gene is named only where the DNA matches it firmly. Not every row has a clone size; where given, it reads once, few, many or a size class.

TRBJ2-5	-	TRBV5-1	-	TGCGCCAGGGCGGGCGGTGAGACCCAGTACTTC	CARAGGETQYF
TRBJ2-6	-	TRBV2	-	TGTGCCAGCCCGGCGGGACACCCCTCTGGGGCCAACGTCCTGACTTTC	CASPAGHPSGANVLTF
TRBJ2-2	TRBD2	TRBV6-4	-	TGTGCCAGCAGACTGGGGGGGACCGCCGGGGAGCTGTTTTTT	CASRLGGTAGELFF
TRBJ2-1	-	TRBV29-1	-	TGCAGCGTACCTCCGCGGGGCCCAGTGGGGCAGTTCTTC	CSVPPRGPVGQFF
TRBJ1-5	TRBD1	TRBV4-1	-	TGCGCCAGCAGCCAAGACGACAGGGGAACGAATAGCAATCAGCCCCAGCATTTT	CASSQDDRGTNSNQPQHF
TRBJ2-1	TRBD2	TRBV6-5	few	TGTGCCAGCAGCTACGGGGGGTTCTTCAATGAGCAGTTCTTC	CASSYGGFFNEQFF
TRBJ2-7	-	TRBV2	-	TGTGCCAGCAGTGGAGAGGGCAACGAGCAGTACTTC	CASSGEGNEQYF
TRBJ1-2	-	TRBV7-9	-	TGTGCCAGCAGCTTGGGTACGGCCTCCAGGAATGGCTACACCTTC	CASSLGTASRNGYTF
TRBJ2-1	-	TRBV7-9	-	TGTGCCAGCAGCTTATCGAACAATGAGCAGTTCTTC	CASSLSNNEQFF
TRBJ2-1	TRBD1	TRBV9	-	TGTGCCAGCAGCGTAGGCACAGGGGGGCACAATGAGCAGTTCTTC	CASSVGTGGHNEQFF
TRBJ1-1	-	TRBV7-8	-	TGTGCCAGCAGCTTCCTAGGGAGGACTTTCTTT	CASSFLGRTFF